The 29 T cell receptor beta chains below were found in one sample sequenced in a study of cytomegalovirus exposure and HLA in healthy donors. The PCR used 60 Vbeta and 13 Jbeta primers. TCRdb's table, derived via immunoSEQ multiplex PCR, lists solely in-frame clones and lacks some. This sample's table has under 200,000 clones. The sample taken for sequencing was PBMCs. The receptors originated from a man between 25 and 39 years old in good health and CMV-seronegative.

The chain joins TRBV7-9 to TRBJ2-5; D call uncertain. The DNA end lines up better with TRBJ2-7; the J call may be wrong. The CDR3 extends over 13 amino acids. Germline V gives CDR1 SEHNR, CDR2 FQNEAQ (reference sequence). CDR3 in amino acids: CASSLNSGYEQYF. In DNA form, the CDR3 reads TGTGCCAGCAGCTTAAACAGTGGATACGAGCAGTACTTC.

This chain connects TRBV7-3 to TRBJ2-1; D call uncertain. V was trimmed by 5 bases and J by 6 bases, leaving 11 bases between them. This CDR3 region has 13 residues. Germline V gives CDR1 SGHTA, CDR2 FQGTGA. The DNA for the CDR3 is TGTGCCAGCAGCCCCCCCACCAGCAATGAGCAGTTCTTC. Encoded protein: CASSPPTSNEQFF. Using reference TRBV7-3 and TRBJ2-1 for the parts outside the CDR3, the full variable domain is GAGVSQTPSNKVTEKGKYVELRCDPISGHTALYWYRQSLGQGPEFLIYFQGTGAADDSGLPNDRFFAVRPEGSVSTLKIQRTERGDSAVYLCASSPPTSNEQFFGPGTRLTVL.

The chain combines TRBV5-4 with TRBJ2-7, with 8 nucleotides matching TRBD2. Germline V CDR1 and CDR2: SGHNT, YYREEE (reference sequence). Trimming took 2 bases from V and 3 from J; bases not matched to a gene: 1. This CDR3 has 13 amino acids. The CDR3 protein is CASSLTSGYEQYF. The CDR3 bases are TGTGCCAGCAGCTTAACTAGCGGCTACGAGCAGTACTTC.

The rearrangement links TRBV2 to TRBJ2-7; 8 nucleotides align to TRBD1. The CDR3 spans 15 residues. The trim removed 7 bases at V and 7 bases at J, leaving 15 bases unmatched. Looked up from germline, CDR1 is SNHLY and CDR2 is FYNNEI. Written as DNA, the CDR3 is TGTGCCAGCAAGACGCCGGGACAGGCCTCTCGGGAGCAGTACTTC. Its protein product is CASKTPGQASREQYF.

The genes are TRBV4-2 and TRBJ2-7; D is perhaps TRBD2 (6 bases). Germline lookup yields CDR1 LGHNA and CDR2 YNFKEQ. Trimming left V 4 bases short and J 6 bases short, with 19 bases between. The CDR3 loop spans 15 amino acids. The CDR3 sequence is CASSPLGNGRSEQYF. CDR3 coding DNA: TGTGCCAGCAGCCCCCTTGGGAACGGGAGAAGCGAGCAGTACTTC.

CDR3 amino acids: CASSLWTVPSGNTIYF. The CDR3 DNA is TGTGCCAGCAGCTTATGGACAGTCCCCTCTGGAAACACCATATATTTT. The chain uses TRBV11-2 and TRBJ1-3; D may be TRBD1 (6 bases). Per germline, CDR1 SGHAT and CDR2 FQNNGV. Trimming took 2 bases from V and 0 from J, leaving 11 bases between them. The CDR3 is made up of 16 amino acids.

Here the CDR3 DNA reads TGTGCCAGCAGCGACCCGGGACAGACTTACAATGAGCAGTTCTTC. Translating gives CASSDPGQTYNEQFF. The chain links TRBV5-6 to TRBJ2-1; 7 nucleotides align to TRBD1. The CDR3 is 15 amino acids. Germline CDR1 is SGHDT and CDR2 is YYEEEE. V dropped 4 bases and J dropped 4; count of bases not matched to a gene: 8.

V usage is TRBV5-8 and J usage is TRBJ2-7; 9 bases are shared with TRBD1. Trimming took 0 bases from V and 0 from J; bases not matched to a gene: 4. The CDR3 length is 16 residues. Germline CDR1 and CDR2: SGHTS and YDEGEE. The CDR3, as DNA: TGTGCCAGCAGCTTGGGCGGGGACAGGGTCTCCTACGAGCAGTACTTC. Translation gives CASSLGGDRVSYEQYF.

This chain uses TRBV11-1 with TRBJ2-3, with TRBD1 as a possible D gene (6 bases). Germline V gene sequence: CDR1 SGHAT, CDR2 FQDESV (reference sequence). Trimming removed 9 bases from V and 4 bases from J, with 17 bases in between. The CDR3 totals 14 residues. For the CDR3, the DNA is TGTGCCAGTGGGGTAGGGGGACGGCCAGATACGCAGTATTTT. The encoded protein is CASGVGGRPDTQYF.

The V gene is TRBV19, the J gene TRBJ1-5; D possibly corresponds to TRBD1 (5 bases). The V end lost 9 bases, the J end lost 2 bases, and 14 bases lay between the germline ends. Germline V gene sequence: CDR1 LNHDA, CDR2 SQIVND (reference sequence). This CDR3 is 14 amino acids long. CDR3 nucleotide sequence: TGTGCCAGCCACAGGACCCGGGGCAATCAGCCCCAGCATTTT. As protein: CASHRTRGNQPQHF.

The J gene is TRBJ2-3, the V gene TRBV6-1; a possible D gene is TRBD1 (6 bases). The V end was cut by 2 bases, the J end by 2 bases, with 20 bases between. This CDR3 comprises 18 residues. Germline V gives CDR1 MNHNS, CDR2 SASEGT. CDR3 DNA sequence: TGTGCCAGCAGTGAAAGTTGGTGGCAGGGGTCACACACAGATACGCAGTATTTT. This sequence encodes CASSESWWQGSHTDTQYF.

This chain links TRBV5-4 with TRBJ1-1; 7 nucleotides match TRBD1. The CDR3 has 14 residues. CDR1 is SGHNT, CDR2 YYREEE, per germline (reference sequence). V gave up 0 bases and J gave up 1 base; unmatched junction bases: 0. CDR3 bases: TGTGCCAGCAGCTTGGACAGGGGGAACACTGAAGCTTTCTTT. As protein: CASSLDRGNTEAFF.

The chain is built from TRBV14 and TRBJ2-1; TRBD2 agrees at 8 bases. Germline-derived CDR1 and CDR2 are SGHDN and FVKESK. The CDR3 contains 14 residues. V dropped 0 bases and J dropped 12; count of bases not matched to a gene: 7. CDR3 sequence (DNA): TGTGCCAGCAGCCAAGATTTGTTCAGCGGGAGGCAGTTCTTC. Protein sequence: CASSQDLFSGRQFF.

The rearrangement uses TRBV4-1 and TRBJ1-5; 9 positions agree with TRBD1. J was trimmed by 1 base and V by 2 bases; bases with no gene match: 3. Germline CDR1 and CDR2: MGHRA and YSYEKL. There are 16 residues in the CDR3. DNA of the CDR3: TGCGCCAGCAGCCAAATAGACAGGGGGAGCAATCAGCCCCAGCATTTT. Its translation: CASSQIDRGSNQPQHF.

V and J are TRBV10-3 and TRBJ1-2; D not resolved. The germline V gene encodes CDR1 ENHRY and CDR2 SYGVKD. This CDR3 has 14 amino acids. With 6 bases removed from V and 3 bases from J, the gap between germline ends came to 14 bases. CDR3 in amino acids: CAIRNSGLDYGYTF. The CDR3 DNA reads as TGTGCCATCAGGAACTCGGGGTTGGACTATGGCTACACCTTC.

The V call is TRBV4-3, the J call TRBJ2-5; TRBD2 agrees at 13 bases. The end of the DNA is better explained by TRBJ2-7, so the J call may be wrong. The CDR3 covers 16 residues. Germline CDR1 reads LGHNA; CDR2 reads YSLEER. In DNA form, the CDR3 reads TGCGCCAGCAGCCGAAGACTAGCGGGAGGTCTCTACGAGCAGTACTTC. Its protein product is CASSRRLAGGLYEQYF.

The chain has TRBV12-5 and TRBJ2-1; D possibly corresponds to TRBD2 (5 bases). Germline loops: CDR1 LGHNT, CDR2 FRNRAP. The CDR3 covers 16 residues. V lost 0 bases, J lost 4 bases, and 13 bases lay in between. The CDR3 region has the DNA TGTGCTAGTGGTTTGGTAAGGCTAGCCGATTACAATGAGCAGTTCTTC. Its protein is CASGLVRLADYNEQFF.

The chain recombines TRBV29-1 with TRBJ2-3; TRBD1 aligns across 7 bases. Trimming cost V 6 bases and J 2 bases; bases outside gene matches: 8. This CDR3 is built from 14 residues. Germline V lookup: CDR1 SQVTM, CDR2 ANQGSEA. The DNA for the CDR3 is TGCAGCGTCCCCAACAGGGGAACCACAGATACGCAGTATTTT. Encoded protein: CSVPNRGTTDTQYF.

V gene TRBV18 combines with J gene TRBJ2-7; D possibly corresponds to TRBD1 (5 bases). This CDR3 is 13 amino acids long. Trimming left V 4 bases short and J 2 bases short, with 9 bases between. Per the germline V gene, CDR1 is KGHSH and CDR2 is LQKENI. The CDR3: CASSLGQTYEQYF. The CDR3, as DNA: TGTGCCAGCTCACTTGGACAAACCTACGAGCAGTACTTC.

V and J are TRBV6-1 and TRBJ2-7; TRBD1 matches at 9 bases. V lost 10 bases to trimming and J lost 6 bases; unmatched junction nucleotides: 10. This CDR3 contains 13 residues. Germline V lookup: CDR1 MNHNS, CDR2 SASEGT. The DNA for the CDR3 is TGTGCCACCCGAGGACAGGGGAATGGCGAGCAGTACTTC. It translates to CATRGQGNGEQYF.

This rearrangement joins TRBV6-5 to TRBJ1-2; 7 bases are shared with TRBD1. This CDR3 spans 14 amino acids. The J segment lost 2 bases and the V segment lost 4 bases, leaving 4 bases of the junction unmatched. Germline-derived CDR1 and CDR2 are MNHEY and SVGAGI. CDR3 loop: CASSSRDRNYGYTF. In DNA, the CDR3 is TGTGCCAGCAGTTCCAGGGACAGAAACTATGGCTACACCTTC.

The genes are TRBV11-2 and TRBJ1-4; TRBD1 aligns across 10 bases. Germline values: CDR1 SGHAT, CDR2 FQNNGV. With V trimmed by 5 bases and J by 3 bases, 12 bases remained unmatched. There are 18 residues in the CDR3. CDR3 amino acids: CASSPLTGGTFANEKLFF. The CDR3, as DNA: TGTGCCAGCAGCCCCTTGACAGGGGGCACTTTTGCTAATGAAAAACTGTTTTTT.

The V call is TRBV28, the J call TRBJ2-7, with 7 bases that match TRBD2. Trimming took 6 bases from V and 7 from J; bases not matched to a gene: 6. The CDR3 spans 12 residues. Germline V gene data show CDR1 as MDHEN and CDR2 as SYDVKM. Written as DNA, the CDR3 is TGTGCCAGCAGGGAGCCCGGGGGGGAGCAGTACTTC. Translating gives CASREPGGEQYF.

The V and J genes are TRBV10-2 and TRBJ1-2; D is ambiguous. Germline V CDR1 and CDR2: WSHSY, SAAADI. The CDR3 is 12 amino acids. Written as DNA, the CDR3 is TGCGCATCCTCCGGGACTAACTATGGCTACACCTTC. It codes for CASSGTNYGYTF.

The chain links TRBV6-1 to TRBJ1-2, with D tentatively TRBD1 (5 bases). The ends were cut back, 3 bases at V and 3 bases at J, with 8 bases in the middle. Germline CDR1 is MNHNS and CDR2 is SASEGT. The CDR3 length is 13 residues. As DNA, the CDR3 is TGTGCCAGCAGTGACAGGGCGTACTATGGCTACACCTTC. Its translation is CASSDRAYYGYTF.

The chain employs TRBV10-3 and TRBJ2-1; TRBD1 matches at 9 bases. Germline assignment: CDR1 ENHRY and CDR2 SYGVKD. The CDR3 runs 15 residues. The junction had 8 bases not matched to a gene; V was cut back by 6 bases and J by 5 bases. The CDR3 reads CAIRVTGGPHNEQFF. The CDR3 bases are TGTGCCATCAGGGTGACAGGGGGTCCCCACAATGAGCAGTTCTTC.

The chain couples TRBV5-4 to TRBJ1-1; a weak D match, TRBD1 (5 bases). The V gene lost 2 bases and the J gene lost 3 bases, with 17 bases spanning the gap. The CDR3 spans 16 residues. CDR1 is SGHNT, CDR2 YYREEE, per germline (reference sequence). The CDR3 loop reads CASSFYRYTPDTEAFF. In DNA form, the CDR3 reads TGTGCCAGCAGCTTCTACAGGTATACACCGGACACTGAAGCTTTCTTT.

The V and J genes are TRBV7-9 and TRBJ1-2, with a tentative D call TRBD1 (6 bases). The CDR3 has 15 amino acids. V was pared by 1 base and J by 8 bases, with 17 bases between. Germline V lookup: CDR1 SEHNR, CDR2 FQNEAQ (reference sequence). CDR3 in DNA: TGTGCCAGCAGCTTAGGAGCCACTCTTCAGGGGGGCTACACCTTC. This sequence encodes CASSLGATLQGGYTF.

The chain employs TRBV19 and TRBJ2-5; TRBD1 agrees at 7 bases. Germline CDR1 is LNHDA and CDR2 is SQIVND (reference sequence). This CDR3 is 16 amino acids long. V gave up 5 bases and J gave up 3 bases; unmatched junction bases: 12. Here the CDR3 reads CASSVLQGRFKETQYF. The CDR3 DNA is TGTGCCAGTAGTGTCCTACAGGGGCGCTTTAAAGAGACCCAGTACTTC. The variable domain in full, completed from reference TRBV19 and TRBJ2-5, reads DGGITQSPKYLFRKEGQNVTLSCEQNLNHDAMYWYRQDPGQGLRLIYYSQIVNDFQKGDIAEGYSVSREKKESFPLTVTSAQKNPTAFYLCASSVLQGRFKETQYFGPGTRLLVL.